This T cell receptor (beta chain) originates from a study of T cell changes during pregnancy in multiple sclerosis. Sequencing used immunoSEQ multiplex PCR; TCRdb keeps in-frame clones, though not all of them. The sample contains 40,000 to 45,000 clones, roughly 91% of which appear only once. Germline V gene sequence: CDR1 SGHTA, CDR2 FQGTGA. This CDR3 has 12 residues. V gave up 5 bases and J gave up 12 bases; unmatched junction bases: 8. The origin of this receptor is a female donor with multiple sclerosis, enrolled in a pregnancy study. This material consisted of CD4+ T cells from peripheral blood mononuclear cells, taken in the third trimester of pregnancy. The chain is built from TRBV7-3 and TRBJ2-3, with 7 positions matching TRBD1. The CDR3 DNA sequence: TGTGCCAGCAGCACCCGGACAGGTAGACAGTATTTT. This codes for CASSTRTGRQYF.